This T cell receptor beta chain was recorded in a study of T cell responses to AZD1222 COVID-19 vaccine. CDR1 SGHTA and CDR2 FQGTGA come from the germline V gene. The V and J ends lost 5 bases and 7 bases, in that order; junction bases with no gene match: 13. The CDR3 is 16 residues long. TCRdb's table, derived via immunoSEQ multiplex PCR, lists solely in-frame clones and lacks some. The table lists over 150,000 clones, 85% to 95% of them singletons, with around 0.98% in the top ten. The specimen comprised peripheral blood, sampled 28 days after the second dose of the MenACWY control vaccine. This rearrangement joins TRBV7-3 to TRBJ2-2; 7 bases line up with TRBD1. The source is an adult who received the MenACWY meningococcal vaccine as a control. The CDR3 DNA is TGTGCCAGCAGCCTCGACAGGGCCCTGGAAGGCGGGGAGCTGTTTTTT. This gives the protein CASSLDRALEGGELFF.